The 8 T cell receptor beta chains in this list originate from one sample, sequenced in a study of cytomegalovirus exposure and HLA in healthy donors (dated by TCRdb to the late 2010s). The receptor library was made with the immunoSEQ multiplex PCR assay. This immuneACCESS table, as held by TCRdb, lists in-frame sequences with V and J called but not all clones. Of the missing ones, under half trace to an unresolved V gene in checked studies; the others have no known cause. This sample has about 98,000 clones in its table, and approximately 88% of those were observed once. The top ten hold roughly 3.9% of the sample. Sequencing was carried out using PBMCs. These receptors came from a woman aged 30 to 39 in good health and CMV-seronegative.

The gene calls are TRBV21-1 and TRBJ1-2; TRBD1, the table's D call, was not compared with the DNA. TRBV21-1 is marked as a pseudogene. The CDR3 spans 14 residues. CDR3 DNA: TGTGCCAGCAGTACCCGGGACAGCGGCTATGGCTACACCTTC. It yields the protein CASSTRDSGYGYTF.

The chain links TRBV4-2 to TRBJ2-1; 14 bases map to TRBD2. J gave up 7 bases and V 2 bases, and 10 bases lay outside the gene matches. This CDR3 comprises 18 residues. Germline V gene sequence: CDR1 LGHNA, CDR2 YNFKEQ. CDR3: CASSQRLAGGPTGNEQFF. CDR3 coding DNA: TGTGCCAGCAGCCAACGACTAGCGGGGGGGCCTACTGGAAATGAGCAGTTCTTC.

The V gene is TRBV12-5, the J gene TRBJ1-6, with D possibly TRBD1 on 6 matching bases. Trimming removed 9 bases at V and 2 bases at J, with 8 bases between. The CDR3 is 13 residues long. The germline V gene has CDR1 LGHNT and CDR2 FRNRAP. The DNA for the CDR3 is TGTGCTAGCAGGACAGCCTATAATTCACCCCTCCACTTT. Protein sequence: CASRTAYNSPLHF. Full variable domain (rest looked up from reference TRBV12-5 and TRBJ1-6): DARVTQTPRHKVTEMGQEVTMRCQPILGHNTVFWYRQTMMQGLELLAYFRNRAPLDDSGMPKDRFSAEMPDATLATLKIQPSEPRDSAVYFCASRTAYNSPLHFGNGTRLTVT.

This sequence joins TRBV2 and TRBJ1-5; no clear D gene. CDR1 is SNHLY, CDR2 FYNNEI, per germline. The length of the CDR3 is 13 residues. With 8 bases removed from V and 7 bases from J, the gap between germline ends came to 15 bases. The CDR3 loop is CASGRVAGQPQHF. The CDR3 bases are TGTGCCAGCGGAAGGGTAGCGGGACAGCCCCAGCATTTT. Variable domain in full (rest from reference TRBV2 and TRBJ1-5): EPEVTQTPSHQVTQMGQEVILRCVPISNHLYFYWYRQILGQKVEFLVSFYNNEISEKSEIFDDQFSVERPDGSNFTLKIRSTKLEDSAMYFCASGRVAGQPQHFGDGTRLSIL.

The chain uses TRBV5-1 and TRBJ2-1; 9 nucleotides line up with TRBD1. This CDR3 region has 14 residues. Germline V CDR1 and CDR2: SGHRS, YFSETQ. V lost 2 bases, J lost 6 bases, and 3 bases stayed unmatched. The CDR3 reads CASSFGQGTNEQFF. Here the CDR3 DNA reads TGCGCCAGCAGCTTTGGACAGGGGACCAATGAGCAGTTCTTC.

This sequence joins TRBV5-6 and TRBJ2-7; 8 bases line up with TRBD1. With V trimmed by 0 bases and J by 5 bases, 4 bases remained unmatched. CDR3 size: 14 residues. Germline CDR1 and CDR2: SGHDT and YYEEEE. In DNA, the CDR3 is TGTGCCAGCAGCTTGGGGCAGGGGGCACACGAGCAGTACTTC. It yields the protein CASSLGQGAHEQYF.

This chain connects TRBV21-1 to TRBJ2-2; no check of the table's D call, TRBD2, against the DNA was made. TRBV21-1 is a pseudogene segment. This CDR3 contains 17 residues. CDR3 coding DNA: TGTGCCAGCAGCAAGTCGACTAGCGGGAAGAGGACCGGGGAGCTGTTTTTT. It encodes CASSKSTSGKRTGELFF.

The rearrangement uses TRBV19 and TRBJ2-7, with 9 nucleotides matching TRBD2. The J segment lost 4 bases and the V segment lost 7 bases, leaving 11 bases of the junction unmatched. Germline V lookup: CDR1 LNHDA, CDR2 SQIVND (reference sequence). The CDR3 totals 15 residues. The CDR3 protein is CASMRSAGGAYEQYF. In DNA form, the CDR3 reads TGTGCCAGTATGAGGTCGGCGGGAGGGGCGTACGAGCAGTACTTC.